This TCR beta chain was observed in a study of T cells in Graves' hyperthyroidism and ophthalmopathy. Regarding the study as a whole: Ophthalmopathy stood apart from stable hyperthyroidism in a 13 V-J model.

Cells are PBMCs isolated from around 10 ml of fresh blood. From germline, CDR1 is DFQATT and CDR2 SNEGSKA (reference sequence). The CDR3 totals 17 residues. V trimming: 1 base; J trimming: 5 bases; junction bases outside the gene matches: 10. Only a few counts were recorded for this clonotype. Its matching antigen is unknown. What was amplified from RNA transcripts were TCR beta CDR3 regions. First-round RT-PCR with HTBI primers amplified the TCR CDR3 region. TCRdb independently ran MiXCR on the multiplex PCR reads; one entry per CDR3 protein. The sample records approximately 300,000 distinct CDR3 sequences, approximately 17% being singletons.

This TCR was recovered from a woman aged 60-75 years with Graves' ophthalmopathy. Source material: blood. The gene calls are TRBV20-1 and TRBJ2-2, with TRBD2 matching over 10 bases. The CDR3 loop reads CSARVLAGEGGTGELFF. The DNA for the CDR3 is TGCAGTGCTAGAGTCCTAGCGGGAGAGGGCGGGACCGGGGAGCTGTTTTTT.